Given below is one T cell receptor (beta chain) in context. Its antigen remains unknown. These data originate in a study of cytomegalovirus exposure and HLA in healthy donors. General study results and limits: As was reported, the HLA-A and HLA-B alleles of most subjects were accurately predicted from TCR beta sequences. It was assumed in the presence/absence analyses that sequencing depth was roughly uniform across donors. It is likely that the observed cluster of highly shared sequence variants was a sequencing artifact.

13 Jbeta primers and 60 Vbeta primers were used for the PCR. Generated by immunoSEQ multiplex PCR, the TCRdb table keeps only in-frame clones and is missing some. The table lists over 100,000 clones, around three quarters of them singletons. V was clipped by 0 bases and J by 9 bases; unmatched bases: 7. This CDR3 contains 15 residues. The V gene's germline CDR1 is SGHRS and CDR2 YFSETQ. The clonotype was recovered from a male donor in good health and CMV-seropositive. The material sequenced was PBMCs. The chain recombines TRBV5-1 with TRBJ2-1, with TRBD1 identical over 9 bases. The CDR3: CASSLEGQGRTEQFF. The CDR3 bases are TGCGCCAGCAGCTTGGAGGGACAGGGCCGCACTGAGCAGTTCTTC.